These T cell receptor beta chains were read from a single sample in a study of beta chain features in type 1 diabetes. Measured with immunoSEQ multiplex PCR; TCRdb has only the in-frame clones, and not every one. The table shows 400,000 to 600,000 clones, with 30% occurring only once. Sequencing was done on a sample of naive CD4+ T cells from blood. These receptors were obtained from a man in his late teens or twenties in good health. CDR3s leave out the opening cysteine and the closing phenylalanine or tryptophan. Fields, in order: V gene, J gene, CDR3 length, CDR3 protein.

v_call: TRBV29-1; j_call: TRBJ1-1; cdr3_length: 11; cdr3_aa: SGAGQLNTEAF
v_call: TRBV30; j_call: TRBJ1-2; cdr3_length: 12; cdr3_aa: AWSPDRDYYGYT
v_call: TRBV7-9; j_call: TRBJ2-5; cdr3_length: 17; cdr3_aa: ASSLDSVLAGALGETQY
v_call: TRBV11-3; j_call: TRBJ1-1; cdr3_length: 13; cdr3_aa: ASSFYRGRNTEAF
v_call: TRBV30; j_call: TRBJ2-7; cdr3_length: 11; cdr3_aa: AWSRLTANEQY
v_call: TRBV4-2; j_call: TRBJ2-2; cdr3_length: 12; cdr3_aa: ASSQEGQSGELF
v_call: TRBV4-1; j_call: TRBJ2-1; cdr3_length: 13; cdr3_aa: ASSNSYSVVNEQF
v_call: TRBV11-2; j_call: TRBJ2-7; cdr3_length: 11; cdr3_aa: ASSDALAFPWY
v_call: TRBV29-1; j_call: TRBJ1-4; cdr3_length: 11; cdr3_aa: SAGRGTNEKLF
v_call: TRBV29-1; j_call: TRBJ2-5; cdr3_length: 10; cdr3_aa: SAGLSWETQY
v_call: TRBV30; j_call: TRBJ1-5; cdr3_length: 10; cdr3_aa: AWSGTGQPQH
v_call: TRBV6-6; j_call: TRBJ2-1; cdr3_length: 12; cdr3_aa: ASGGGRVYNEQF
v_call: TRBV25-1; j_call: TRBJ2-2; cdr3_length: 13; cdr3_aa: ASSESHGNTGELF
v_call: TRBV29-1; j_call: TRBJ2-3; cdr3_length: 14; cdr3_aa: SAGGSGSPSTDTQY
v_call: TRBV30; j_call: TRBJ2-1; cdr3_length: 12; cdr3_aa: AWSADWLAGARI
v_call: TRBV28; j_call: TRBJ2-4; cdr3_length: 12; cdr3_aa: ASSWTGDKNIQY
v_call: TRBV4-3; j_call: TRBJ2-7; cdr3_length: 12; cdr3_aa: ASSPSLGMYEQY
v_call: TRBV10-3; j_call: TRBJ2-5; cdr3_length: 15; cdr3_aa: AISDLIRGETTETQY
v_call: TRBV28; j_call: TRBJ2-1; cdr3_length: 13; cdr3_aa: ASRVGLAGGNEQF
v_call: TRBV18; j_call: TRBJ2-7; cdr3_length: 15; cdr3_aa: ASSPYRIEMTAYEQY
v_call: TRBV29-1; j_call: TRBJ2-7; cdr3_length: 10; cdr3_aa: SVGRQSYEQY
v_call: TRBV5-1; j_call: TRBJ2-1; cdr3_length: 13; cdr3_aa: ATALSGTSYNEQF
v_call: TRBV29-1; j_call: TRBJ2-7; cdr3_length: 12; cdr3_aa: SVAPGTGIYEQY
v_call: TRBV6-5; j_call: TRBJ1-1; cdr3_length: 13; cdr3_aa: ASRNIQGGSTEAF
v_call: TRBV7-9; j_call: TRBJ1-2; cdr3_length: 11; cdr3_aa: ASSWTGGYGYT
v_call: TRBV7-9; j_call: TRBJ2-3; cdr3_length: 12; cdr3_aa: ASSSGGTTDTQY
v_call: TRBV2; j_call: TRBJ2-1; cdr3_length: 8; cdr3_aa: ASRTSEQF
v_call: TRBV25-1; j_call: TRBJ2-1; cdr3_length: 11; cdr3_aa: ASSPGGAREQF
v_call: TRBV2; j_call: TRBJ2-3; cdr3_length: 13; cdr3_aa: ASSERLAGVYTQY
v_call: TRBV9; j_call: TRBJ2-2; cdr3_length: 15; cdr3_aa: ASSLDPASRHPGELF
v_call: TRBV30; j_call: TRBJ2-5; cdr3_length: 10; cdr3_aa: AWSRIRETQY
v_call: TRBV5-1; j_call: TRBJ2-1; cdr3_length: 12; cdr3_aa: ASSLEGGYNEQF
v_call: TRBV7-2; j_call: TRBJ1-2; cdr3_length: 14; cdr3_aa: ASSLEWGRARDGYT
v_call: TRBV30; j_call: TRBJ1-3; cdr3_length: 11; cdr3_aa: AWRKGAGNTIY
v_call: TRBV15; j_call: TRBJ2-3; cdr3_length: 13; cdr3_aa: ATSSLADSTDTQY
v_call: TRBV30; j_call: TRBJ2-3; cdr3_length: 11; cdr3_aa: AWSQGVSDTQY
v_call: TRBV18; j_call: TRBJ2-5; cdr3_length: 12; cdr3_aa: ASSPSGEQETQY
v_call: TRBV9; j_call: TRBJ2-2; cdr3_length: 12; cdr3_aa: ASSERVNTGELF
v_call: TRBV4-2; j_call: TRBJ2-1; cdr3_length: 12; cdr3_aa: ASDLAGGYNEQF
v_call: TRBV7-8; j_call: TRBJ2-1; cdr3_length: 11; cdr3_aa: ASSSGLFNEQF
v_call: TRBV29-1; j_call: TRBJ2-1; cdr3_length: 8; cdr3_aa: SVRFYEQF
v_call: TRBV30; j_call: TRBJ1-1; cdr3_length: 12; cdr3_aa: AWSSQGSRTEAF
v_call: TRBV29-1; j_call: TRBJ1-4; cdr3_length: 11; cdr3_aa: SAQGARLEKLF
v_call: TRBV7-2; j_call: TRBJ2-2; cdr3_length: 14; cdr3_aa: ASSLAGQGWTGELF
v_call: TRBV30; j_call: TRBJ2-7; cdr3_length: 11; cdr3_aa: AWAGQGSYEQY
v_call: TRBV7-8; j_call: TRBJ2-7; cdr3_length: 12; cdr3_aa: ASSFERVSYEQY
v_call: TRBV18; j_call: TRBJ2-7; cdr3_length: 12; cdr3_aa: ASSQSGGYDEQY
v_call: TRBV7-9; j_call: TRBJ1-1; cdr3_length: 11; cdr3_aa: ASDRGMGTEAF
v_call: TRBV30; j_call: TRBJ1-5; cdr3_length: 13; cdr3_aa: ACSVGGEGNQPQH
v_call: TRBV30; j_call: TRBJ1-3; cdr3_length: 10; cdr3_aa: AADNSGNTIY
v_call: TRBV6-6; j_call: TRBJ2-3; cdr3_length: 12; cdr3_aa: ASSPTGRTDTQY
v_call: TRBV7-9; j_call: TRBJ2-7; cdr3_length: 12; cdr3_aa: ASSFGLAYYEQY